The next 5 T cell receptor beta chains were all read from a single sample in a study of CD8 T cells in ankylosing spondylitis. Via MiXCR, TCRdb re-called the 5' RACE reads, giving one row per CDR3 protein. The sample lists about 480,000 distinct CDR3 sequences; 15% to 20% were seen once. The antigens these receptors bind are not known. Study-level results: A motif of 7 to 9 highly homologous TCR beta variants was seen as apparently characteristic of ankylosing spondylitis blood.

Sequencing was done on a sample of blood, either unsorted or a sorted T cell fraction (not recorded which). These TCRs come from a male donor with ankylosing spondylitis.

The chain carries TRBV25-1 and TRBJ1-1; D not certain. In germline, CDR1 is MGHDK, CDR2 SYGVNS. The CDR3 totals 13 residues. V was clipped by 7 bases and J by 1 base, with 10 bases between them. Here the CDR3 DNA reads TGTGCCAGCATTTCGGGGAGGAACACTGAAGCTTTCTTT. Translated: CASISGRNTEAFF.

This clonotype was seen ten or more times. The J gene is TRBJ1-6, the V gene TRBV20-1; the D gene is possibly TRBD1 (6 bases). This CDR3 region has 14 residues. Germline CDR1 and CDR2: DFQATT and SNEGSKA (reference sequence). The germline V and J ends were trimmed by 5 bases and 5 bases, with 13 bases remaining between them. Here the CDR3 DNA reads TGCAGTGCTGCCCAGGACAGAGATAATTCACCCCTCCACTTT. Amino acids: CSAAQDRDNSPLHF.

This clonotype has just a few counts. The rearrangement uses TRBV7-9 and TRBJ2-3, with no clear D. This CDR3 has 14 residues. Germline CDR1 is SEHNR and CDR2 is FQNEAQ (reference sequence). Trimming took off 5 bases at V and 4 bases at J, with 13 bases between the two ends. CDR3 in amino acids: CASSATRPPDTQYF. The CDR3 region has the DNA TGTGCCAGCAGCGCAACCCGACCACCAGATACGCAGTATTTT.

This clonotype occurred many times. The chain is built from TRBV12-3 or TRBV12-4 and TRBJ2-1; either TRBD1 or TRBD2 may fit D (6 bases each). CDR3 size: 18 residues. The V end lost 3 bases, the J end lost 0 bases, and 18 bases lay between the germline ends. CDR3 bases: TGTGCCAGCAGTTTTGAGGGGGGCCTCGGGAGCTCCTACAATGAGCAGTTCTTC. Protein: CASSFEGGLGSSYNEQFF.

This clonotype was found a few times. This CDR3 is CATSRDLRISEAFF. The CDR3 bases are TGTGCCACCAGCAGAGACTTGAGGATTTCGGAAGCTTTCTTT. The chain joins TRBV15 to TRBJ1-1; unclear D gene. V was pared by 0 bases and J by 8 bases, with 13 bases between. This CDR3 is built from 14 residues. CDR1 and CDR2 from the germline V gene are LNHNV and YYDKDF (reference sequence).